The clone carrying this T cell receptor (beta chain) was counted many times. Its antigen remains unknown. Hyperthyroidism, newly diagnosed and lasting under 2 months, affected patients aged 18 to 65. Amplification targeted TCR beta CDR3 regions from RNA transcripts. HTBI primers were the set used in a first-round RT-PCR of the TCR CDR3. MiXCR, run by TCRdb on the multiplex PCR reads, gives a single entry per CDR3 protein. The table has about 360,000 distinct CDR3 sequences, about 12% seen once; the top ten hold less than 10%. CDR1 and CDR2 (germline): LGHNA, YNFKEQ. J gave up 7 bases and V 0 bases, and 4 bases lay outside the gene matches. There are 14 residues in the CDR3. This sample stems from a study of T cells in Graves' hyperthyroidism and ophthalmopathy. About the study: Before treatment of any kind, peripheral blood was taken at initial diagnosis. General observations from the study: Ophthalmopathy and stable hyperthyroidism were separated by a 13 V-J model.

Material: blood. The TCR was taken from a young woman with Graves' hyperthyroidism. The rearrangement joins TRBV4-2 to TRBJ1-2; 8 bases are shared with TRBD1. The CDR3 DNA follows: TGTGCCAGCAGCCAAGAAAGGACAGGGACTGGCTACACCTTC. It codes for CASSQERTGTGYTF.